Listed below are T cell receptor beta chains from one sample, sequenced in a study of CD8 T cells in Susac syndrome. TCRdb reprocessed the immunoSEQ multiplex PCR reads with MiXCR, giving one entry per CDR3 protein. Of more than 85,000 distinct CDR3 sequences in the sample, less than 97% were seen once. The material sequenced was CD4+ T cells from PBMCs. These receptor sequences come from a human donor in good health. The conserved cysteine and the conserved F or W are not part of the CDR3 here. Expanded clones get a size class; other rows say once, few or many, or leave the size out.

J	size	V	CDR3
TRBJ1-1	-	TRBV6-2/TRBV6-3	ASSRQATEAF
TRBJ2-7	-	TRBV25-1	ASSESPWTGGEQY
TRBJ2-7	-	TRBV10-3	AIRLTGNWDEQY
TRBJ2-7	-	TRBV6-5	ASSPGGRASEQY
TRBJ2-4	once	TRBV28	ASSSPGQGMVWNIQY
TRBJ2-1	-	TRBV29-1	SVEGGAGGSNEQF
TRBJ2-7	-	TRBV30	AWTTGVYEQY
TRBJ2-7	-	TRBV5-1	ASSFPGSNEQY
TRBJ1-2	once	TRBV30	AGGQDKNYGYT
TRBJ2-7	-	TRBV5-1	ASSLVRDGAYEQY
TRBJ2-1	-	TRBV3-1	ASRGVSSYNEQF
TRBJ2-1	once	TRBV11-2	ASSLGGESSYNEQF